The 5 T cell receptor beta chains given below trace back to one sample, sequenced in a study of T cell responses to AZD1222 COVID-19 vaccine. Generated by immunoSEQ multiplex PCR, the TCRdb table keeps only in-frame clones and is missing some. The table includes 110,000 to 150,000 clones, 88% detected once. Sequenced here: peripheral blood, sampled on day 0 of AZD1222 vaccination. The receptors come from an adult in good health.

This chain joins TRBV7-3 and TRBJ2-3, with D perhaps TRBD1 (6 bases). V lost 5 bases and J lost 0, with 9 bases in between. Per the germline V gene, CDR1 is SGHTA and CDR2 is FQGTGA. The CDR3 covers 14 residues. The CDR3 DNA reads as TGTGCCAGCAGCCCGGGACATAGCACAGATACGCAGTATTTT. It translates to CASSPGHSTDTQYF.

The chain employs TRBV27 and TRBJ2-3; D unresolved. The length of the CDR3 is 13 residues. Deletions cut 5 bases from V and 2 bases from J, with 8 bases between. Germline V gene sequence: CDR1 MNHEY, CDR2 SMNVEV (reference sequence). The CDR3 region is CASSTLPTDTQYF. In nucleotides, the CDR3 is TGTGCCAGCAGTACCTTACCCACAGATACGCAGTATTTT.

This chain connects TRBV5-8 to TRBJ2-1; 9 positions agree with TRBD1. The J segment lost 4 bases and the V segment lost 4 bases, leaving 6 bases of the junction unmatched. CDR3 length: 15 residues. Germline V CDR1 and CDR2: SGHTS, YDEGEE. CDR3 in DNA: TGTGCCAGCAGCCGAGGGACAGGGCCATACAATGAGCAGTTCTTC. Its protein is CASSRGTGPYNEQFF.

CDR3 sequence reads: CASSHSWNQPQHF. In DNA, the CDR3 is TGTGCCAGCAGCCACAGCTGGAATCAGCCCCAGCATTTT. The V call is TRBV11-2, the J call TRBJ1-5; D not certain. Germline V CDR1 and CDR2: SGHAT, FQNNGV. This CDR3 is built from 13 residues. V dropped 5 bases and J dropped 4 bases, with 9 bases sitting between them.

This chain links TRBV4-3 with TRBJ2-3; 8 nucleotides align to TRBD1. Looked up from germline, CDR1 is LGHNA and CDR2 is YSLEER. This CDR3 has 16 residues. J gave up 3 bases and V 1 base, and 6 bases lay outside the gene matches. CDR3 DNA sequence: TGCGCCAGCAGCCAAGTTGGGACAGGAGGGACAGATACGCAGTATTTT. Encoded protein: CASSQVGTGGTDTQYF.